These T cell receptor beta chains were read from a single sample in a study of early T cells in non-severe SARS-CoV-2 infection. TCRdb re-derived calls from the 5' RACE reads in MiXCR, one entry per CDR3 protein. The sample includes about 46,000 distinct CDR3 sequences, over 5% of them seen just once. The specimen was whole blood, collected at baseline. The receptors here all came from an adult who was a healthcare worker with PCR-confirmed SARS-CoV-2 infection or an uninfected control (not recorded which). The CDR3 runs from the conserved cysteine through the conserved F or W. D genes are given only for firm matches. Only some rows state a clone size, as once, few, many or a class for expanded clones.

J: TRBJ2-7
V: TRBV7-8
size: -
D: -
DNA: TGTGCCAGCAGCTTAGCTTGGACAGCACGGTACGAGCAGTACTTC
CDR3: CASSLAWTARYEQYF

J: TRBJ2-1
V: TRBV10-3
size: few
D: -
DNA: TGTGCCAGTCGAGCGGGCCTCAATGAGCAGTTCTTC
CDR3: CASRAGLNEQFF

J: TRBJ2-7
V: TRBV28
size: -
D: TRBD2
DNA: TGTGCCAGCAGCTCCCCGGCCAGCGGGACGGGCGAGCAGTACTTC
CDR3: CASSSPASGTGEQYF

J: TRBJ2-2
V: TRBV15
size: -
D: TRBD1
DNA: TGTGCCACCAGCACCGGGTGGACAGGGGTGAACCCCGGGGAGCTGTTTTTT
CDR3: CATSTGWTGVNPGELFF

J: TRBJ2-5
V: TRBV20-1
size: many
D: TRBD1
DNA: TGCAGTGCTAGAGTTACAGGGGGCTCCCACACACAAGAGACCCAGTACTTC
CDR3: CSARVTGGSHTQETQYF

J: TRBJ2-5
V: TRBV6-2/TRBV6-3
size: -
D: -
DNA: TGTGCCAGCAGTTCCGACTGGGAACGGACCCAGAACTTC
CDR3: CASSSDWERTQNF

J: TRBJ2-5
V: TRBV6-6
size: many
D: -
DNA: TGTGCCAGCAGTTACTCCCCGGAGACCCAGTACTTC
CDR3: CASSYSPETQYF

J: TRBJ1-3
V: TRBV7-8
size: many
D: TRBD1
DNA: TGTGCCAGCAGCTTGACAGGGTCAGAAAACACCATATATTTT
CDR3: CASSLTGSENTIYF

J: TRBJ1-2
V: TRBV6-2/TRBV6-3
size: -
D: -
DNA: TGTGCCACCCGGGTATTGGAATTGGCCTATGGCTACACCTTC
CDR3: CATRVLELAYGYTF

J: TRBJ2-1
V: TRBV29-1
size: -
D: -
DNA: TGCAGCGTGGTAGCAGGTGAGCAGTTCTTC
CDR3: CSVVAGEQFF

J: TRBJ2-1
V: TRBV6-5
size: many
D: -
DNA: TGTGCCAGCAGCACCGGGACCCAAAAGCAGTTCTTC
CDR3: CASSTGTQKQFF

J: TRBJ1-1
V: TRBV25-1
size: many
D: -
DNA: TGTGCCAGCAGTGAGATGGAAAGGACTGAAGCTTTCTTT
CDR3: CASSEMERTEAFF

J: TRBJ2-3
V: TRBV7-3
size: many
D: -
DNA: TGTGCCAGCAGCTTAAAAGGGCAGCACACAGATACGCAGTATTTT
CDR3: CASSLKGQHTDTQYF

J: TRBJ2-1
V: TRBV9
size: few
D: -
DNA: TGTGCCAGCAGCGTAGGGGGGTTATACAATGAGCAGTTCTTC
CDR3: CASSVGGLYNEQFF

J: TRBJ2-1
V: TRBV18
size: many
D: -
DNA: TGTGCCAGCTCGCCCAGGGATGGCTCCTACAATGAGCAGTTCTTC
CDR3: CASSPRDGSYNEQFF

J: TRBJ2-2
V: TRBV18
size: many
D: -
DNA: TGTGCCAGCTCACCACGGCTGGCACAGGGGAACACCGGGGAGCTGTTTTTT
CDR3: CASSPRLAQGNTGELFF

J: TRBJ1-5
V: TRBV12-3/TRBV12-4
size: many
D: -
DNA: TGTGCCAGCAGTGGCCTGACGAGCGGGGGTCAGCCCCAGCATTTT
CDR3: CASSGLTSGGQPQHF

J: TRBJ2-7
V: TRBV4-1
size: many
D: TRBD2
DNA: TGCGCCAGCAGCCACTGGACTAGCGGGACCTACGAGCAGTACTTC
CDR3: CASSHWTSGTYEQYF

J: TRBJ2-1
V: TRBV5-1
size: -
D: TRBD2
DNA: TGCGCCAGCAGCCAGCTAGCGGGAGCCTCCAATGAGCAGTTCTTC
CDR3: CASSQLAGASNEQFF

J: TRBJ2-2
V: TRBV15
size: many
D: -
DNA: TGTGCCACCAAGGAGGAGAACACCGGGGAGCTGTTTTTT
CDR3: CATKEENTGELFF

J: TRBJ2-3
V: TRBV7-8
size: many
D: -
DNA: TGTGCCAGCAGCCAGACACGGCGGGAGCAGTATTTT
CDR3: CASSQTRREQYF